This passage covers 9 T cell receptor beta chains from one sample sequenced in a study of response to subunit inactivated influenza vaccine. Each CDR3 protein is one row after TCRdb ran MiXCR on the RT-PCR reads. The repertoire holds approximately 310,000 distinct CDR3 sequences, just over 20% seen once, with roughly a tenth in the top ten. The source material was PBMCs from blood, sampled 21 months after vaccination. These receptors originate from a man between 50 and 69 years old who received an inactivated influenza vaccine.

This clonotype appeared a few times. The V and J genes are TRBV25-1 and TRBJ1-1; D call uncertain. From germline, CDR1 is MGHDK and CDR2 SYGVNS. V lost 2 bases to trimming and J lost 4 bases, with 14 bases between them. CDR3 length: 15 amino acids. In nucleotides, the CDR3 is TGTGCCAGCAGTGAAACTACCAGGTTGGGCACTGAAGCTTTCTTT. The encoded protein is CASSETTRLGTEAFF.

The rearrangement uses TRBV20-1 and TRBJ2-7, with a possible D match to TRBD1 (5 bases). Between the trimmed V and J ends, which lost 1 base and 2 bases, there was a span of 15 bases. The CDR3 runs 15 residues. Germline lookup yields CDR1 DFQATT and CDR2 SNEGSKA (reference sequence). The CDR3 bases are TGCAGTGCTAGAGGACAGTTACAAAGGACCTACGAGCAGTACTTC. This encodes CSARGQLQRTYEQYF.

This clonotype occurred a few times. This rearrangement joins TRBV3-1 to TRBJ1-1, with 7 bases lining up with TRBD1. The length of the CDR3 is 15 residues. CDR1 and CDR2 from the germline V gene are LGHDT and YNNKEL (reference sequence). The V and J ends lost 4 bases and 5 bases, in that order; junction bases with no gene match: 10. CDR3 sequence reads: CASSPPTGAGTEAFF. The DNA for the CDR3 is TGTGCCAGCAGCCCCCCTACAGGGGCAGGGACTGAAGCTTTCTTT. The whole variable domain, filled in from reference TRBV3-1 and TRBJ1-1, reads DTAVSQTPKYLVTQMGNDKSIKCEQNLGHDTMYWYKQDSKKFLKIMFSYNNKELIINETVPNRFSPKSPDKAHLNLHINSLELGDSAVYFCASSPPTGAGTEAFFGQGTRLTVV.

The chain is built from TRBV27 and TRBJ1-2; D possibly corresponds to TRBD1 (5 bases). CDR1 and CDR2 from the germline V gene are MNHEY and SMNVEV (reference sequence). This CDR3 has 14 residues. V gave up 1 base and J gave up 7 bases, with 13 bases separating them. In nucleotides, the CDR3 is TGTGCCAGCAGTTTATGGCAGGGCGCGGTTGGCTACACCTTC. Its protein product is CASSLWQGAVGYTF.

V is TRBV5-1 and J is TRBJ2-7; D unclear. Looked up from germline, CDR1 is SGHRS and CDR2 is YFSETQ. V was shortened by 0 bases and J by 1 base, with 8 bases between the two germline ends. The CDR3 contains 14 residues. The chain's CDR3 is CASSLEALSYEQYF. As DNA, the CDR3 is TGCGCCAGCAGCTTGGAGGCACTATCCTACGAGCAGTACTTC.

In its sample, this clonotype was seen a few times. The chain carries TRBV5-1 and TRBJ1-4, with D uncertain. V dropped 4 bases and J dropped 2 bases, with 9 bases sitting between them. The CDR3 is made up of 14 amino acids. From germline, CDR1 is SGHRS and CDR2 YFSETQ. The CDR3, as DNA: TGCGCCAGCAGCCTAGACACTACTAATGAAAAACTGTTTTTT. It specifies CASSLDTTNEKLFF.

This chain joins TRBV12-3 or TRBV12-4 and TRBJ2-2; 7 bases agree with TRBD1. J gave up 4 bases and V 4 bases, and 9 bases lay outside the gene matches. The CDR3 covers 16 residues. For the CDR3, the DNA is TGTGCCAGCAGTTGGGCATCCGGGACAGTCACCGGGGAGCTGTTTTTT. Protein: CASSWASGTVTGELFF.

The V gene is TRBV4-2, the J gene TRBJ2-1, with TRBD1 matching 7 bases. V shed 0 bases, J shed 0 bases, and the junction held 5 bases outside the gene matches. The CDR3 covers 17 residues. Germline V lookup: CDR1 LGHNA, CDR2 YNFKEQ. The CDR3 here is CASSQDVGGLSYNEQFF. In nucleotides, the CDR3 is TGTGCCAGCAGCCAAGATGTAGGGGGCCTCTCCTACAATGAGCAGTTCTTC.

This clonotype turned up a few times. The chain is built from TRBV7-2 and TRBJ2-3; tentatively, D is TRBD1 or TRBD2 (5 bases each). CDR1 and CDR2 from the germline V gene are SGHTA and FQGNSA. V shed 4 bases and J shed 6 bases, with 14 bases lying between them. This CDR3 contains 14 residues. CDR3: CASSSTGTSDTQYF. DNA of the CDR3: TGTGCCAGCAGCTCTACCGGGACGAGTGATACGCAGTATTTT. Full variable domain (rest looked up from reference TRBV7-2 and TRBJ2-3): GAGVSQSPSNKVTEKGKDVELRCDPISGHTALYWYRQSLGQGLEFLIYFQGNSAPDKSGLPSDRFSAERTGGSVSTLTIQRTQQEDSAVYLCASSSTGTSDTQYFGPGTRLTVL.